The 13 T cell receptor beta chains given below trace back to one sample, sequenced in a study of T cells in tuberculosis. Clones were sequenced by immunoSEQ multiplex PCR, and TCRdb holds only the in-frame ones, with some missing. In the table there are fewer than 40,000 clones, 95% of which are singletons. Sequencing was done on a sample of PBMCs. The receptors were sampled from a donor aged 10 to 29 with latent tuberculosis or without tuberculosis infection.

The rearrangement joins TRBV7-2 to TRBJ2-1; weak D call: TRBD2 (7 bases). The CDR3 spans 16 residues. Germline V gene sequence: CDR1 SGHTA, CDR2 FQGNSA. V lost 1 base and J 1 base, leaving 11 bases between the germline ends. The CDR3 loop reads CASSLVGGASYNEQFF. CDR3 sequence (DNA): TGTGCCAGCAGCTTAGTTGGGGGGGCTTCCTACAATGAGCAGTTCTTC.

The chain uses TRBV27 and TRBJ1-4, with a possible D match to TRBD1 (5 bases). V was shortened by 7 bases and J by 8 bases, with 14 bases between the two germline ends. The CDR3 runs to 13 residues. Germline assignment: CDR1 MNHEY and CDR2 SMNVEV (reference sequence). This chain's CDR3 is CASIRGGWEKLFF. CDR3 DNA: TGTGCCAGCATACGGGGGGGTTGGGAAAAACTGTTTTTT.

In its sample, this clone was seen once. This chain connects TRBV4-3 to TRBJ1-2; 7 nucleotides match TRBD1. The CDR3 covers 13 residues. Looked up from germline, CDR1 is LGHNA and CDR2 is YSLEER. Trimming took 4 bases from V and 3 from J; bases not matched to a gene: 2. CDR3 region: CASSPDRDYGYTF. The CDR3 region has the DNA TGCGCCAGCAGCCCCGACAGGGACTATGGCTACACCTTC.

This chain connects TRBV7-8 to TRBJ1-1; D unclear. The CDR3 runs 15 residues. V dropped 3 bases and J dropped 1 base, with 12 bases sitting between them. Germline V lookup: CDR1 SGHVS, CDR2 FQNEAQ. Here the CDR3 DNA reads TGTGCCAGCAGCTTCAGAGGAGGGAGGAACACTGAAGCTTTCTTT. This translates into CASSFRGGRNTEAFF.

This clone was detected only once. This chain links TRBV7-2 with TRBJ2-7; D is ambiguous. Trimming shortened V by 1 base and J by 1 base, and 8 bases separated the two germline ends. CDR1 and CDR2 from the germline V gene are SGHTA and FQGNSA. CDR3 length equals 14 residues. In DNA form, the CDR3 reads TGTGCCAGCAGCTTAGGTCGGTCATCCTACGAGCAGTACTTC. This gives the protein CASSLGRSSYEQYF.

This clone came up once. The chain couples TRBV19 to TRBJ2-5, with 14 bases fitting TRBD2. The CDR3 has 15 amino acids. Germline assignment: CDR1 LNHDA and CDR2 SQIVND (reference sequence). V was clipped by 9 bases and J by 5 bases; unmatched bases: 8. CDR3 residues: CASRTSGRSGETQYF. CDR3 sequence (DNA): TGTGCCAGCCGGACTAGCGGGAGGAGCGGTGAGACCCAGTACTTC.

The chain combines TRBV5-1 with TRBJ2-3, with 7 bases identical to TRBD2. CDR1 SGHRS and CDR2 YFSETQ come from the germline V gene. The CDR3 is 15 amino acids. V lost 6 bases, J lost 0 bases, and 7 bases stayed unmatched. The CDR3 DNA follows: TGCGCCAGCACGAGCGGGGAGGGAAGCACAGATACGCAGTATTTT. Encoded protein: CASTSGEGSTDTQYF.

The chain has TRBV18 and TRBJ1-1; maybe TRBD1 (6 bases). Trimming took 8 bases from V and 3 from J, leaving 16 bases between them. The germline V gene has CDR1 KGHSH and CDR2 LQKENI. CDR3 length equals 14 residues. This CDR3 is CASTESQGYTEAFF. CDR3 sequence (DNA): TGTGCCAGCACCGAAAGCCAGGGGTACACTGAAGCTTTCTTT. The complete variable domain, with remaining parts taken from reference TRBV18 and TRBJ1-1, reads NAGVMQNPRHLVRRRGQEARLRCSPMKGHSHVYWYRQLPEEGLKFMVYLQKENIIDESGMPKERFSAEFPKEGPSILRIQQVVRGDSAAYFCASTESQGYTEAFFGQGTRLTVV.

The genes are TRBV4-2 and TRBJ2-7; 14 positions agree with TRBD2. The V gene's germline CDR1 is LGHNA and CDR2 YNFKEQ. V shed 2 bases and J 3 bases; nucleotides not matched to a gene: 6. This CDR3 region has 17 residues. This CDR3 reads CASSQQGLAGAGYEQYF. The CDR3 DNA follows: TGTGCCAGCAGCCAACAGGGACTAGCGGGAGCAGGCTACGAGCAGTACTTC.

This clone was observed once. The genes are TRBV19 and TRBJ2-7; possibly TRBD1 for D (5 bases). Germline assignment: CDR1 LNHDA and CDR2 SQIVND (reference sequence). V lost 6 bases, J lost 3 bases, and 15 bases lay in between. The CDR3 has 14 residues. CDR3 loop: CASRPGHRLYEQYF. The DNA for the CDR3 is TGTGCCAGTAGGCCCGGACACCGCCTCTACGAGCAGTACTTC. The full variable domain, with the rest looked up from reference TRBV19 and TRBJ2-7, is DGGITQSPKYLFRKEGQNVTLSCEQNLNHDAMYWYRQDPGQGLRLIYYSQIVNDFQKGDIAEGYSVSREKKESFPLTVTSAQKNPTAFYLCASRPGHRLYEQYFGPGTRLTVT.

The CDR3 nucleotides read TGTGCCAGCAGCAACAGGGTTACGAGCTCTGGAAACACCATATATTTT. This gives the protein CASSNRVTSSGNTIYF. The rearrangement links TRBV11-2 to TRBJ1-3; weak D call: TRBD1 (6 bases). The length of the CDR3 is 16 residues. The V gene lost 5 bases and the J gene lost 0 bases, with 14 bases spanning the gap. In germline, CDR1 is SGHAT, CDR2 FQNNGV.

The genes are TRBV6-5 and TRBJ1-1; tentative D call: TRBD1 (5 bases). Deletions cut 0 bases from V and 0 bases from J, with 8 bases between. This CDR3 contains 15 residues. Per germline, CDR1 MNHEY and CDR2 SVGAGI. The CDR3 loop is CASSYSAGMNTEAFF. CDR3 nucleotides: TGTGCCAGCAGTTACTCCGCAGGGATGAACACTGAAGCTTTCTTT.

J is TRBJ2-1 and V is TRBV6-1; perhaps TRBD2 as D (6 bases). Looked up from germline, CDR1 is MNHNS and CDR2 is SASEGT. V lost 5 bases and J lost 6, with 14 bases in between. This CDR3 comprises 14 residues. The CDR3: CASSLEGAPNEQFF. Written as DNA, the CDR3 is TGTGCCAGCAGTTTGGAGGGAGCCCCCAATGAGCAGTTCTTC.